This T cell receptor beta chain is drawn from a study of T cell responses to AZD1222 COVID-19 vaccine. About this clone itself: Its antigen is not known. One junction end disagrees with the germline gene, perhaps due to a read error.

This CDR3 has 15 amino acids. CDR1 and CDR2 (germline): MNHEY, SVGAGI. Study-wide results and limits: Clonal diversity was possibly underestimated; the donors were predominantly white British and more often female. Repertoires were obtained only post-peak T cell response. Dominant CD4 TCR responses targeted spike regions 160-218 and 743-854.

The table came from immunoSEQ multiplex PCR; TCRdb's copy has only in-frame clones and leaves some out. The sample shows some 150,000 clones, more than 90% of them seen only once. The origin of this receptor is an adult in good health. The chain is built from TRBV6-5 and TRBJ1-2, with TRBD1 matching 7 bases. Sample: peripheral blood, taken on day 0 of AZD1222 vaccination. The CDR3 loop reads CASSYRETGDPSFFF. In nucleotides, the CDR3 is TGTGCCAGCAGTTACCGGGAAACAGGGGACCCTTCCTTCTTCTTC.